A selection of T cell receptor beta chains follows, all from one sample in a study of response to subunit inactivated influenza vaccine. From the RT-PCR reads, TCRdb called clonotypes with MiXCR, one entry per CDR3 protein. The repertoire has some 480,000 distinct CDR3 sequences, about a tenth of them found once; the top ten carry approximately 12%. The input for sequencing was PBMCs from blood, taken 45 days after vaccination. These receptors were collected from a man between 45 and 60 years old who received an inactivated influenza vaccine. CDR3s include the opening cysteine and the closing phenylalanine or tryptophan. D genes are given only for firm matches. Clone size is not always given. Where it is, it says once, few, many or a class for expanded clones.

NA TRBJ2-7 few TRBV28 CASSLLGQRGEQYF TGTGCCAGCAGTTTATTAGGACAAAGAGGAGAGCAGTACTTC
NA TRBJ2-7 few TRBV7-2 CASSGRNSYEQYF TGTGCCAGCAGCGGCCGAAACAGCTACGAGCAGTACTTC
TRBD2 TRBJ2-2 many TRBV28 CASTRGGTNTGELFF TGTGCCAGCACTCGGGGGGGCACGAACACCGGGGAGCTGTTTTTT
TRBD1 TRBJ2-7 NA TRBV12-3/TRBV12-4 CASSFTGTGSLYEQYF TGTGCCAGCAGTTTCACCGGGACAGGGTCCCTCTACGAGCAGTACTTC
NA TRBJ2-1 NA TRBV10-3 CAISADGNEQFF TGTGCCATCAGTGCGGACGGGAATGAGCAGTTCTTC
NA TRBJ2-4 few TRBV7-9 CASSLRGELWDIQYF TGTGCCAGCAGCTTAAGGGGGGAACTCTGGGACATTCAGTACTTC
NA TRBJ1-6 few TRBV20-1 CSARDLRHTTVSPLHF TGCAGTGCTAGAGATCTCCGACATACTACGGTCTCACCCCTCCACTTT
NA TRBJ1-1 many TRBV7-9 CASSTTMTEAFF TGTGCCAGCAGCACAACAATGACTGAAGCTTTCTTT
NA TRBJ2-5 NA TRBV20-1 CSAMGSQETQYF TGCAGTGCTATGGGCAGCCAAGAGACCCAGTACTTC
TRBD1 TRBJ1-2 NA TRBV7-2 CASSLAGQGVRGYTF TGTGCCAGCAGCTTAGCGGGACAGGGGGTACGAGGCTACACCTTC
NA TRBJ1-2 few TRBV4-1 CASSHAGQGNYGYTF TGCGCCAGCAGCCACGCTGGTCAGGGAAACTATGGCTACACCTTC
NA TRBJ2-2 many TRBV7-9 CASSPTIDKPNTGELFF TGTGCCAGCAGCCCCACAATCGACAAGCCAAACACCGGGGAGCTGTTTTTT
TRBD1 TRBJ2-7 once TRBV10-2 CASSELGWDSSYEQYF TGCGCCAGCAGTGAGCTTGGGTGGGACAGTTCCTACGAGCAGTACTTC
TRBD1 TRBJ1-5 many TRBV20-1 CSARQGGLLNQPQHF TGCAGTGCGCGACAGGGGGGGCTTCTTAATCAGCCCCAGCATTTT
TRBD2 TRBJ2-1 few TRBV6-2/TRBV6-3 CASRPSGRSNEQFF TGTGCCAGCAGGCCTAGCGGGAGGAGTAATGAGCAGTTCTTC
NA TRBJ2-7 many TRBV29-1 CSVSGGRENEQYF TGCAGCGTCTCAGGGGGGCGGGAGAACGAGCAGTACTTC
NA TRBJ2-5 NA TRBV7-9 CASSLGWFGSTGETQYF TGTGCCAGCAGCTTAGGATGGTTTGGCAGCACTGGGGAGACCCAGTACTTC
NA TRBJ2-2 NA TRBV10-1 CASSEGLGVAGELFF TGCGCCAGCAGTGAGGGGCTTGGGGTGGCCGGGGAGCTGTTTTTT
NA TRBJ1-5 many TRBV7-9 CASSFGQGTSNQPQHF TGTGCCAGCAGCTTTGGGCAGGGGACAAGCAATCAGCCCCAGCATTTT
TRBD2 TRBJ2-7 many TRBV7-9 CASGPGRFSYEQYF TGTGCCAGCGGGCCCGGGAGGTTCTCCTACGAGCAGTACTTC
NA TRBJ2-1 few TRBV9 CASSAQPGTNEQFF TGTGCCAGCAGCGCCCAACCCGGGACCAATGAGCAGTTCTTC
NA TRBJ2-2 few TRBV24-1 CATSDRGAAGTGELFF TGTGCCACCAGTGATCGTGGGGCGGCGGGCACCGGGGAGCTGTTTTTT
NA TRBJ2-1 NA TRBV7-2 CASSPTAPSRYNEQFF TGTGCCAGCAGTCCGACCGCCCCCTCGAGGTACAATGAGCAGTTCTTC
TRBD2 TRBJ2-7 few TRBV18 CASSPLAGPPYEQYF TGTGCCAGCTCACCACTAGCGGGGCCGCCCTACGAGCAGTACTTC
NA TRBJ2-5 few TRBV20-1 CSARPGWGTQYF TGCAGTGCTAGACCAGGGTGGGGGACCCAGTACTTC
TRBD2 TRBJ2-3 NA TRBV10-3 CAIRDPGLLLTDTQYF TGTGCCATCAGGGACCCGGGACTACTACTCACAGATACGCAGTATTTT
TRBD2 TRBJ2-2 few TRBV4-2 CASSQDQRGTGELFF TGTGCCAGCAGCCAAGATCAGCGGGGAACCGGGGAGCTGTTTTTT
NA TRBJ2-7 few TRBV20-1 CSAKVNYEQYF TGCAGTGCTAAAGTCAACTACGAGCAGTACTTC
TRBD1 TRBJ1-1 many TRBV6-1 CASSERGRNTEAFF TGTGCCAGCAGTGAAAGGGGGCGCAACACTGAAGCTTTCTTT
NA TRBJ2-3 NA TRBV5-5 CASSFMPGADTQYF TGTGCCAGCAGCTTCATGCCTGGGGCAGATACGCAGTATTTT
TRBD1 TRBJ2-3 many TRBV5-1 CASSWGTGGGYDTQYF TGCGCCAGCAGCTGGGGGACAGGGGGCGGATATGATACGCAGTATTTT
NA TRBJ2-1 NA TRBV7-9 CASSLVRGDWAIEQFF TGTGCCAGCAGCTTAGTAAGAGGGGACTGGGCAATTGAGCAGTTCTTC
NA TRBJ1-5 NA TRBV27 CASRPTGKGQPQHF TGTGCCAGCAGACCAACAGGGAAAGGTCAGCCCCAGCATTTT
TRBD2 TRBJ2-5 many TRBV5-1 CASSQGGGRETQYF TGCGCCAGCAGCCAGGGCGGGGGACGAGAGACCCAGTACTTC
NA TRBJ2-3 many TRBV7-2 CASSLAGPTTQYF TGTGCCAGCAGCTTAGCGGGCCCCACCACGCAGTATTTT
TRBD1 TRBJ1-1 NA TRBV20-1 CSARRDRVTEAFF TGCAGTGCTCGAAGGGACAGGGTAACAGAAGCTTTCTTT
NA TRBJ2-7 few TRBV12-3/TRBV12-4 CASSLAGRVHEQYF TGTGCCAGCAGTCTCGCAGGACGAGTCCACGAGCAGTACTTC
NA TRBJ1-2 many TRBV7-2 CASSLQRTGYTF TGTGCCAGCAGCCTCCAACGGACAGGCTACACCTTC
TRBD2 TRBJ2-3 few TRBV29-1 CSVVKASGSIDTQYF TGCAGCGTTGTAAAAGCTAGCGGGAGTATAGATACGCAGTATTTT
NA TRBJ2-2 few TRBV6-5 CASRRGRELFF TGTGCCAGCAGGCGGGGAAGGGAGCTGTTTTTT
NA TRBJ2-4 NA TRBV6-5 CASSYSSLGRNIQYF TGTGCCAGCAGTTACTCGAGCCTGGGACGAAACATTCAGTACTTC
TRBD2 TRBJ2-2 few TRBV7-8 CASSLSSLAGGGELFF TGTGCCAGCAGCTTATCTTCTTTGGCGGGAGGCGGGGAGCTGTTTTTT
NA TRBJ1-1 many TRBV29-1 CSGFSGRLNTEAFF TGCAGCGGATTTTCGGGGCGACTGAACACTGAAGCTTTCTTT
TRBD1 TRBJ1-6 NA TRBV5-1 CASRDDDRGANSPLHF TGCGCCAGCAGGGACGACGACAGGGGGGCTAATTCACCCCTCCACTTT
NA TRBJ1-5 few TRBV12-3/TRBV12-4 CASSLWDQPQHF TGTGCCAGCAGTTTATGGGATCAGCCCCAGCATTTT
TRBD2 TRBJ2-5 many TRBV20-1 CSATGGQETQYF TGCAGTGCAACCGGGGGGCAAGAGACCCAGTACTTC
NA TRBJ2-5 NA TRBV5-1 CASSLAGTTETQYF TGCGCCAGCAGCTTGGCCGGGACCACGGAGACCCAGTACTTC